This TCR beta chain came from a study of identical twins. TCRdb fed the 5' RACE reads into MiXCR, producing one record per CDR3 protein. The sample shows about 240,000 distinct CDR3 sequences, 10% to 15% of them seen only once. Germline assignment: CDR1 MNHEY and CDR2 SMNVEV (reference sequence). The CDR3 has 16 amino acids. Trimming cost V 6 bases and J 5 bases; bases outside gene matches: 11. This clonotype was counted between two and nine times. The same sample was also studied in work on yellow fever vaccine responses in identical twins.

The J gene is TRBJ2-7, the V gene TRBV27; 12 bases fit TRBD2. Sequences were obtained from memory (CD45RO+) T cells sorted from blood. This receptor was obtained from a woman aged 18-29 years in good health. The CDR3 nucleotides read TGTGCCAGCAGCACACTACTAGCGGGAGGTCTCCACGAGCAGTACTTC. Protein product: CASSTLLAGGLHEQYF.